This T cell receptor beta chain was found in a study of early stage breast cancer tumors. On the study more broadly: Most invasive tumors, twelve of 16, were ER+/PR+/HER2-. Invasive lobular carcinomas made up about 35% of the 12 ER+/PR+/HER2- tumors. Broader study findings: Tumors had about 2.3-fold higher T cell density than normal breast.

A remark on this clone: No antigen is known for it.

Blood replicates held 0.5 ug DNA, tumor or normal breast about 1.5 ug, two each. Only in-frame clones appear in the TCRdb table, and some are missing; sequencing was by immunoSEQ multiplex PCR. This table has more than 8,500 clones, 78% appearing once. The CDR3 sequence is 14 residues long. V lost 2 bases, J lost 5 bases, and 10 bases lay in between. Germline V lookup: CDR1 SGHRS, CDR2 YFSETQ. This rearrangement joins TRBV5-1 to TRBJ1-4; no definite D call. The TCR was taken from a person aged 35 to 50 with breast cancer. Sequencing used normal breast tissue next to the tumor. CDR3 sequence reads: CASSLSGTNEKLFF. The CDR3 bases are TGCGCCAGCAGCTTATCGGGTACAAATGAAAAACTGTTTTTT.